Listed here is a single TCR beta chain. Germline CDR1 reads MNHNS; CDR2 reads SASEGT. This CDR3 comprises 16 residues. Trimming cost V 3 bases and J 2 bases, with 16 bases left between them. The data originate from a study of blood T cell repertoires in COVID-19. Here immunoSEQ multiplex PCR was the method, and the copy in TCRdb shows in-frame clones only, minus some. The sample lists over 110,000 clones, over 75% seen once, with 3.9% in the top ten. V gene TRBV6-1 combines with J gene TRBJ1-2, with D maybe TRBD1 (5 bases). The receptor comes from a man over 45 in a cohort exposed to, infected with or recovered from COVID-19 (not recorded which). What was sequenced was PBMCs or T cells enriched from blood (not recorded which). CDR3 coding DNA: TGTGCCAGCAGTGAGAGCAGGGTGCCAACCAACTATGGCTACACCTTC. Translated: CASSESRVPTNYGYTF.